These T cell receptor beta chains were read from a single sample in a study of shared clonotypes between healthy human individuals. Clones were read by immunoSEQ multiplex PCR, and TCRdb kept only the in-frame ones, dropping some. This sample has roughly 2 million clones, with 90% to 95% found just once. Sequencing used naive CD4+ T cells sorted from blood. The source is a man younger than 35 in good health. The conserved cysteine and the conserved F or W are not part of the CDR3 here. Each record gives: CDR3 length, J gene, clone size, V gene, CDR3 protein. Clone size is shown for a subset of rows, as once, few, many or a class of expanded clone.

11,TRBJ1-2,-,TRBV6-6,ASRGTDHYGYT
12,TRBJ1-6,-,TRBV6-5,ASSWEGVNSPLH
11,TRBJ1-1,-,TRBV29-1,SVTGTVNTEAF
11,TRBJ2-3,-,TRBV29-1,SVSQGTTDTQY
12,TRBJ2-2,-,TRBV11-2,ASAHSVNTGELF
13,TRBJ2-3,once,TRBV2,ASCKTSDLTDTQY
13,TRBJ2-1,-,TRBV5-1,ASSPGLATYNEQF
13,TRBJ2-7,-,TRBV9,ASSVAGQGSYEQY
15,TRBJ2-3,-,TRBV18,ASSPLASGGASDTQY
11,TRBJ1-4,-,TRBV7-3,ASSLEQSGELF
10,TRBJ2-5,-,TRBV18,ASSPGEETQY
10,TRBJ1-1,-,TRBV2,ASNTDGTEAF
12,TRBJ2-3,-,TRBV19,ASSFTLSPDTQY
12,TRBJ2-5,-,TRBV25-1,ASSEFMGTETQY
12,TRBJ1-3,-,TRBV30,AWGTGDSGNTIY
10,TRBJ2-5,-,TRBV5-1,ASSMDTRTQY
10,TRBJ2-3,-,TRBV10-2,ASSLQRDTQY
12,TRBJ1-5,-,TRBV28,ASRPRGPGQPQH
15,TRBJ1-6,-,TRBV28,ASSLTGWGGGESPLH
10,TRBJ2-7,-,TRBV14,ASSREVGEQY
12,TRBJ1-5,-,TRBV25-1,ASSDSGGNQPQH
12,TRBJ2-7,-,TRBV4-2,ASSQDSVTLVRY
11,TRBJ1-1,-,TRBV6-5,ASSYDLNTEAF
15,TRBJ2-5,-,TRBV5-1,ASSPTGTGGDSETQY
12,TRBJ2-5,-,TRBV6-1,ASSEIRLGETQY
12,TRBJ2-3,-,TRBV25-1,ASSDDRGTDTQY
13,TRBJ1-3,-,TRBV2,ASSEWTGVGNTIY
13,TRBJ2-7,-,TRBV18,ASSRTEGGNYEQY
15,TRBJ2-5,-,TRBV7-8,ASSSYSGGYGKETQY